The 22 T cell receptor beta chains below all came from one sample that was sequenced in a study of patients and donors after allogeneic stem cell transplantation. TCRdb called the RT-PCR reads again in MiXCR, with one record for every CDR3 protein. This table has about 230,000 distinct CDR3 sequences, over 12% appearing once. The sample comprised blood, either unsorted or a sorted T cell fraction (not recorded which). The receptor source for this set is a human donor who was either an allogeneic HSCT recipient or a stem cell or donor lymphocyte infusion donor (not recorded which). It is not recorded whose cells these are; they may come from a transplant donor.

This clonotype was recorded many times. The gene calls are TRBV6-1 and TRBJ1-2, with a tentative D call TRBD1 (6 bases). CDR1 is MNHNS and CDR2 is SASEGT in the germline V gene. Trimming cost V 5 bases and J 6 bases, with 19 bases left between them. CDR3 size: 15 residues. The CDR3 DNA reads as TGTGCCAGCAGTAAAGTTCCCAGGGGACTCAATGGCTACACCTTC. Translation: CASSKVPRGLNGYTF.

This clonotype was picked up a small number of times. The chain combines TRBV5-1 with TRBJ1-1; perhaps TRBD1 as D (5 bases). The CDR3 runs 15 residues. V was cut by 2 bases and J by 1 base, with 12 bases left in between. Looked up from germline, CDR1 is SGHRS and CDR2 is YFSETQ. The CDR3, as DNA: TGCGCCAGCAGCTTTAACAGGATCGGGAACACTGAAGCTTTCTTT. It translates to CASSFNRIGNTEAFF.

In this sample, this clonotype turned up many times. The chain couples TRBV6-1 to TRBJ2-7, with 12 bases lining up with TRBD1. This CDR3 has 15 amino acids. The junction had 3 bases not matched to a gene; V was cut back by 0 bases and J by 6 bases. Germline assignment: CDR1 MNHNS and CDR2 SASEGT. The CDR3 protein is CASSEAGQGAGEQYF. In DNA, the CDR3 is TGTGCCAGCAGTGAAGCGGGACAGGGGGCGGGCGAGCAGTACTTC.

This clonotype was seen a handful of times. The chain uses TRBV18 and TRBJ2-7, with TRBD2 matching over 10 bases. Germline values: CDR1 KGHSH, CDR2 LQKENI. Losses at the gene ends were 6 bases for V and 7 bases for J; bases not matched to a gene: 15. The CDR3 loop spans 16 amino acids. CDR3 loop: CASSSGTSAGGREQYF. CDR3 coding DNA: TGTGCCAGCTCGTCCGGGACTAGCGCCGGAGGTCGGGAGCAGTACTTC. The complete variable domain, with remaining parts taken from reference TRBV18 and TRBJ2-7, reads NAGVMQNPRHLVRRRGQEARLRCSPMKGHSHVYWYRQLPEEGLKFMVYLQKENIIDESGMPKERFSAEFPKEGPSILRIQQVVRGDSAAYFCASSSGTSAGGREQYFGPGTRLTVT.

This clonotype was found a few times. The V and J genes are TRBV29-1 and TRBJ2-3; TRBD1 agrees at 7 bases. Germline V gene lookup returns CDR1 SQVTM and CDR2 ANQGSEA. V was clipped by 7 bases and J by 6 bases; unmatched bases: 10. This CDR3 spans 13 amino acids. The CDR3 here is CSGQNRGADTQYF. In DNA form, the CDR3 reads TGCAGCGGCCAAAACAGGGGAGCGGATACGCAGTATTTT.

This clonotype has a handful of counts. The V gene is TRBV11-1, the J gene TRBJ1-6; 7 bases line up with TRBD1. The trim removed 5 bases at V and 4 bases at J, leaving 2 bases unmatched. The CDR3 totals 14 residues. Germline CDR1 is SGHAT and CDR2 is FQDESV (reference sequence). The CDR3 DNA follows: TGTGCCAGCAGCCTGGGACAGTATAATTCACCCCTCCACTTT. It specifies CASSLGQYNSPLHF.

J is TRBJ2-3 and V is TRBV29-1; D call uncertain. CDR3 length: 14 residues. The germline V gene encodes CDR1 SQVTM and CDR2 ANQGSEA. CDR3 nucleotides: TGCAGGGAAGGGTTTCCCAGCAGCACAGATACGCAGTATTTT. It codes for CREGFPSSTDTQYF.

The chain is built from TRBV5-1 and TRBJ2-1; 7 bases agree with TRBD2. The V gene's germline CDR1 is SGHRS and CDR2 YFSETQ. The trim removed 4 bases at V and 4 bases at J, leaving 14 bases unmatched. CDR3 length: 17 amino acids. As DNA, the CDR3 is TGCGCCAGCAGCCACCCTTTGGGGCGGGGGAATTACAATGAGCAGTTCTTC. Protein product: CASSHPLGRGNYNEQFF.

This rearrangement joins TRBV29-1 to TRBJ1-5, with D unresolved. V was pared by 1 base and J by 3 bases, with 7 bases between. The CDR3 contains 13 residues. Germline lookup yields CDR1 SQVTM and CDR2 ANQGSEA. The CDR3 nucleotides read TGCAGCGTTGAAGGGGGAGTCAATCAGCCCCAGCATTTT. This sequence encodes CSVEGGVNQPQHF.

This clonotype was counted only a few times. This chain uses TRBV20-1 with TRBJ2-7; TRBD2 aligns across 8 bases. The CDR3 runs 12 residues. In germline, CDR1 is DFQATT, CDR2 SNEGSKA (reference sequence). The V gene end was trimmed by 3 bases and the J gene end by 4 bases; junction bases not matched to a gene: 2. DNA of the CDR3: TGCAGTGCTAGCGGGGGGGCGTACGAGCAGTACTTC. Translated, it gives CSASGGAYEQYF.

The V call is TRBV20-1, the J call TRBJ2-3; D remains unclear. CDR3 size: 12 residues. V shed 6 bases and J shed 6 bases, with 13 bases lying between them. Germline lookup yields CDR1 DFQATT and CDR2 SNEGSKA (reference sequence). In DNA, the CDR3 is TGCAGTGCAGCCCCCCGCGGTGATACGCAGTATTTT. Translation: CSAAPRGDTQYF.

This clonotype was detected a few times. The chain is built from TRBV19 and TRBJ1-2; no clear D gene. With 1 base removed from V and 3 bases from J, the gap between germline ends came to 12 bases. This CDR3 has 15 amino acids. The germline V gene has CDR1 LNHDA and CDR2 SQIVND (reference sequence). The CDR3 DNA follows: TGTGCCAGTAGTATAGGTGGGGAACTGGACTATGGCTACACCTTC. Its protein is CASSIGGELDYGYTF.

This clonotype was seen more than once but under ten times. CDR3 residues: CSVVRDRGSSGYTF. Written as DNA, the CDR3 is TGCAGCGTTGTAAGGGACAGGGGGTCTTCTGGCTACACCTTC. The rearrangement links TRBV29-1 to TRBJ1-2; 11 bases align to TRBD1. Per germline, CDR1 SQVTM and CDR2 ANQGSEA. J lost 7 bases, V lost 4 bases, and 8 bases had no gene match. CDR3 length equals 14 residues.

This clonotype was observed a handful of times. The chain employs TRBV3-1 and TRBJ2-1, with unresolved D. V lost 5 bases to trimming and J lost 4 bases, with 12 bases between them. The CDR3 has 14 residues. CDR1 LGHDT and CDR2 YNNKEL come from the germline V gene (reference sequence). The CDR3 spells CASSKETLYNEQFF. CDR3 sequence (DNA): TGTGCCAGCAGCAAGGAGACCCTTTACAATGAGCAGTTCTTC.

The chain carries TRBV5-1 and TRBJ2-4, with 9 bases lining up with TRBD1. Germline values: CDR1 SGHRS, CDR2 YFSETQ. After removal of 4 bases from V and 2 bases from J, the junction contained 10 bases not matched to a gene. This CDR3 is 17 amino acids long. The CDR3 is CASSPGTGTLSKNIQYF. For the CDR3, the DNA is TGCGCCAGCAGCCCCGGGACAGGGACGTTATCCAAAAACATTCAGTACTTC.

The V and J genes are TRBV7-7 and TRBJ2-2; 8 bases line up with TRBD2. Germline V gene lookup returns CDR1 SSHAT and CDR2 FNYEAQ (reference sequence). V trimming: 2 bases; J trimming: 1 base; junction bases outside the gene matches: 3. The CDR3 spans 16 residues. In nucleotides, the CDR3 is TGTGCCAGCAGCTTACGGGGGGGATTGAACACCGGGGAGCTGTTTTTT. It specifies CASSLRGGLNTGELFF.

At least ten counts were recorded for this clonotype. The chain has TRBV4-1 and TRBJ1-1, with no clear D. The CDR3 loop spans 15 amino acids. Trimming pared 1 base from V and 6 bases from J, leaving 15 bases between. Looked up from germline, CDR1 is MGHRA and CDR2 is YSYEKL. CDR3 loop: CASSQGSQSFAEAFF. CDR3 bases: TGCGCCAGCAGCCAAGGATCACAGTCCTTCGCTGAAGCTTTCTTT.

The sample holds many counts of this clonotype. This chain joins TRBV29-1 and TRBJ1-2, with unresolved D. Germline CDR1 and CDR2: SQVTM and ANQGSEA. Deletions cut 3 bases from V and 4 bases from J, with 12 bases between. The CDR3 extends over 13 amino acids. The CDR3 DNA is TGCAGCGTTGAGGCTGGACTGTCCTATGGCTACACCTTC. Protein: CSVEAGLSYGYTF.

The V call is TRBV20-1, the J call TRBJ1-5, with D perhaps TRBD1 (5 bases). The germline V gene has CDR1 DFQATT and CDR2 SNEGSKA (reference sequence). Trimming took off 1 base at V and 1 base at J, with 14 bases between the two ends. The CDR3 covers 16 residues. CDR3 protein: CSARASNGGSNQPQHF. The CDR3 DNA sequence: TGCAGTGCTAGAGCCTCGAACGGGGGAAGCAATCAGCCCCAGCATTTT.

The DNA for the CDR3 is TGTGCCAGCAGTAGTAGGTACCGCGGGAATACGCAGTATTTT. Encoded protein: CASSSRYRGNTQYF. The rearrangement uses TRBV6-1 and TRBJ2-3, with a tentative D call TRBD2 (6 bases). The CDR3 covers 14 residues. From germline, CDR1 is MNHNS and CDR2 SASEGT. V gave up 5 bases and J gave up 7 bases, with 16 bases separating them.

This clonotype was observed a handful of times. CDR3 DNA sequence: TGCGCCAGCAGCCAGGATGACTTAAACACTGAAGCTTTCTTT. Amino acids: CASSQDDLNTEAFF. V usage is TRBV5-1 and J usage is TRBJ1-1; D call uncertain. With 4 bases removed from V and 2 bases from J, the gap between germline ends came to 12 bases. The CDR3 loop spans 14 amino acids. Germline V gene sequence: CDR1 SGHRS, CDR2 YFSETQ.

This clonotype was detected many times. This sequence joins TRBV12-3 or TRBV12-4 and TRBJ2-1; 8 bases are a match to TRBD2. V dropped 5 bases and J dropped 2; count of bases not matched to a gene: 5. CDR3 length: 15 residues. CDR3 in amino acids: CASSPLAGTYNEQFF. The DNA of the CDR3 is TGTGCCAGCAGTCCCTTAGCGGGGACCTACAATGAGCAGTTCTTC.